The present T cell receptor (beta chain) was sequenced within a study of blood T cells in healthy people across ages. Findings and caveats of the study: Donor CMV infection status was unknown, possibly confounding age-related changes in expanded clonotypes.

PCR was performed a second time for roughly 7 to 11 cycles using a sample-barcoded 5' primer and a J-beta primer mix. The template-switch adaptor was a 5' adaptor with 12 random nucleotides. It tagged each cDNA molecule. Per sample, CDR3-containing paired-end reads numbered at least 2.5 million. TCRdb re-called the 5' RACE reads with MiXCR, one entry per CDR3 protein. The data contain approximately 810,000 distinct CDR3 sequences, approximately 35% of them seen just once; the ten biggest clones take up 13%. This CDR3 has 15 amino acids. Germline CDR1 is SGHRS and CDR2 is YFSETQ. The V segment lost 4 bases and the J segment 5 bases; nucleotides outside the gene matches: 8. This clonotype was detected only a few times. Antigen specificity is unknown.

V gene TRBV5-1 combines with J gene TRBJ2-5; 10 bases line up with TRBD1. This TCR came from a man between 18 and 29 years old in good health. The specimen was blood. The CDR3 region has the DNA TGCGCCAGCAGCCTTCCGGGACAGGGGTGGGAGACCCAGTACTTC. Its protein is CASSLPGQGWETQYF. Full variable domain (rest looked up from reference TRBV5-1 and TRBJ2-5): KAGVTQTPRYLIKTRGQQVTLSCSPISGHRSVSWYQQTPGQGLQFLFEYFSETQRNKGNFPGRFSGRQFSNSRSEMNVSTLELGDSALYLCASSLPGQGWETQYFGPGTRLLVL.